Given below is one T cell receptor beta chain in context. The data derive from a study of blood T cell repertoires in COVID-19. Study summary: COVID-19 samples, acute and convalescent, were from the United States, Italy and Spain. T cells, B-cell-depleted T cells, or PBMCs supplied cDNA or gDNA.

Per the original data handling: Counts of nucleated cells, estimated from reference gene primer amplification, were obtained. Sequencing was performed with immunoSEQ multiplex PCR; in TCRdb, only in-frame clones are kept and a portion is missing. From that table come the V and J calls and clone size; the DNA was used to work out D and trimming. The data contain about 91,000 clones, roughly 86% of them singletons. The ends lost 3 bases at V and 10 bases at J; junction bases unmatched: 11. Germline CDR1 LNHDA, CDR2 SQIVND (reference sequence). There are 16 residues in the CDR3. The genes are TRBV19 and TRBJ2-1, with 11 bases aligning to TRBD1. The origin of this receptor is a man in his fifties with active or convalescent COVID-19. The sample taken for sequencing was peripheral blood. CDR3 coding DNA: TGTGCCAGTAGTATGGGGAAGGGACAGGGGGTAAACGAGCAGTTCTTC. Translated: CASSMGKGQGVNEQFF.